This entry lists 24 T cell receptor beta chains sequenced from one sample in a study of T cells in Graves' hyperthyroidism and ophthalmopathy. TCR beta CDR3 region amplification was performed from RNA transcripts. When the TCR CDR3 underwent first-round RT-PCR, the HTBI primer set was used. TCRdb called the multiplex PCR reads again in MiXCR, with one record for every CDR3 protein. The sample records some 250,000 distinct CDR3 sequences, roughly 15% being singletons. Sequences were obtained from blood. These TCRs come from a woman in her forties or fifties with Graves' hyperthyroidism that later progressed to Graves' ophthalmopathy.

In this sample, this clonotype turned up many times. The rearrangement links TRBV20-1 to TRBJ2-3; D is perhaps TRBD1 or TRBD2 (5 bases each). The CDR3 totals 14 residues. With 0 bases removed from V and 3 bases from J, the gap between germline ends came to 10 bases. The germline gives CDR1 DFQATT, CDR2 SNEGSKA (reference sequence). The DNA of the CDR3 is TGCAGTGCTAGAGATTGGGGGAGAACAGATACGCAGTATTTT. It specifies CSARDWGRTDTQYF.

This clonotype has more than one count but fewer than ten. V gene TRBV5-4 combines with J gene TRBJ2-5; perhaps TRBD1 as D (5 bases). Per the germline V gene, CDR1 is SGHNT and CDR2 is YYREEE (reference sequence). Trimming shortened V by 4 bases and J by 4 bases, and 20 bases separated the two germline ends. CDR3 length equals 16 residues. CDR3 region: CASSTGDSPSGETQYF. As DNA, the CDR3 is TGTGCCAGCAGCACCGGTGACAGCCCCTCTGGAGAGACCCAGTACTTC.

As for this clonotype: This may stem from a read error, because a much larger clone lies one nucleotide away. This sequence joins TRBV12-3 or TRBV12-4 and TRBJ1-1, with D possibly TRBD1 on 6 matching bases. This CDR3 spans 13 amino acids. V lost 4 bases, J lost 10 bases, and 16 bases lay in between. CDR3 sequence (DNA): TGTGCCAGCAGTTCTGCAGGGGCCCCTGGAGCTTTCTTT. The encoded protein is CASSSAGAPGAFF.

This clonotype was picked up many times. The chain carries TRBV30 and TRBJ1-3, with D tentatively TRBD1 (5 bases). Trimming stripped 0 bases from V and 2 bases from J, with 14 bases between. Germline values: CDR1 GTSNPN, CDR2 SVGIG (reference sequence). CDR3 length equals 16 residues. The CDR3: CAWSVPGLRPGNTIYF. The CDR3, as DNA: TGTGCCTGGAGTGTACCGGGACTTAGGCCTGGAAACACCATATATTTT. The full variable domain, rest sourced from reference TRBV30 and TRBJ1-3, is SQTIHQWPATLVQPVGSPLSLECTVEGTSNPNLYWYRQAAGRGLQLLFYSVGIGQISSEVPQNLSASRPQDRQFILSSKKLLLSDSGFYLCAWSVPGLRPGNTIYFGEGSWLTVV.

This clonotype has at least ten counts. The chain is built from TRBV2 and TRBJ1-1; D is undetermined. Germline loops: CDR1 SNHLY, CDR2 FYNNEI. CDR3 size: 14 residues. Trimming cost V 0 bases and J 2 bases, with 7 bases left between them. CDR3 in DNA: TGTGCCAGCAGTGAAGCTGAGACTAACACTGAAGCTTTCTTT. The encoded protein is CASSEAETNTEAFF.

This clonotype was detected ten times or more. The chain joins TRBV6-2 or TRBV6-3 to TRBJ1-2; D is ambiguous. V lost 6 bases, J lost 8 bases, and 13 bases lay in between. The CDR3 has 12 residues. The germline V gene has CDR1 MNHEY and CDR2 SVGEGT. The DNA for the CDR3 is TGTGCCAGCAGACTCGAAGGAAGAGGCTACACCTTC. Its translation: CASRLEGRGYTF.

Notes on this clonotype: This may arise from a read error, as a much more abundant clone is one base away. Because the CDR3 is missing its conserved closing phenylalanine or tryptophan, this is likely a read error. This chain uses TRBV11-2 with TRBJ2-7; D is perhaps TRBD1 (6 bases). The CDR3 sequence is 16 residues long. Per the germline V gene, CDR1 is SGHAT and CDR2 is FQNNGV. V was clipped by 1 base and J by 2 bases, with 15 bases between them. This CDR3 is CASSLVFQGPTYEQYL. The CDR3 DNA sequence: TGTGCCAGCAGCTTAGTATTCCAGGGGCCAACCTACGAGCAGTACCTC.

This clonotype was detected ten times or more. This chain connects TRBV20-1 to TRBJ1-5; 7 bases map to TRBD1. Germline-derived CDR1 and CDR2 are DFQATT and SNEGSKA (reference sequence). Trimming at V came to 3 bases and at J to 2 bases, leaving 13 bases not matched to a gene. The CDR3 covers 17 residues. The CDR3: CSASSPWTGFGNQPQHF. The CDR3 DNA follows: TGCAGTGCTAGCAGCCCTTGGACAGGATTCGGCAATCAGCCCCAGCATTTT.

This clonotype has a count of ten or more. V gene TRBV12-3 or TRBV12-4 combines with J gene TRBJ1-1; D remains ambiguous. V was clipped by 6 bases and J by 1 base, with 12 bases between them. This CDR3 region has 14 residues. As DNA, the CDR3 is TGTGCCAGCAGCCCTGCGGTCCGGAACACTGAAGCTTTCTTT. Translated, it gives CASSPAVRNTEAFF.

Comment on this clonotype: Since a much larger clone is just one base distant, this may be a read error. As the CDR3 is not closed by the conserved phenylalanine or tryptophan, this likely results from a read error. In DNA form, the CDR3 reads TGTGCCATCAGTGACAGGGGCACTGAAGCTTTCTCT. It codes for CAISDRGTEAFS. The chain is built from TRBV10-3 and TRBJ1-1; D is perhaps TRBD1 (6 bases). The CDR3 is made up of 12 amino acids. Trimming removed 3 bases at V and 4 bases at J, with 6 bases between. Germline V gene sequence: CDR1 ENHRY, CDR2 SYGVKD.

This clonotype was detected many times. V usage is TRBV13 and J usage is TRBJ2-7; 11 bases match TRBD1. This CDR3 spans 16 amino acids. The V segment lost 6 bases and the J segment 1 base; nucleotides outside the gene matches: 8. Germline CDR1 is PRHDT and CDR2 is FYEKMQ (reference sequence). The chain's CDR3 is CASRGPGQGVSYEQYF. DNA for the CDR3: TGTGCCAGCAGGGGACCGGGACAGGGGGTTTCCTACGAGCAGTACTTC. Filled out from reference TRBV13 and TRBJ2-7, the complete variable domain reads AAGVIQSPRHLIKEKRETATLKCYPIPRHDTVYWYQQGPGQDPQFLISFYEKMQSDKGSIPDRFSAQQFSDYHSELNMSSLELGDSALYFCASRGPGQGVSYEQYFGPGTRLTVT.

This clonotype was found once. V and J are TRBV14 and TRBJ2-2, with D unclear. The germline V gene has CDR1 SGHDN and CDR2 FVKESK. The V and J ends lost 1 base and 3 bases respectively, with 12 bases between them. The CDR3 runs to 16 residues. The CDR3: CASSQGDQRYTGELFF. In DNA, the CDR3 is TGTGCCAGCAGCCAAGGAGACCAAAGGTACACCGGGGAGCTGTTTTTT.

The chain joins TRBV4-1 to TRBJ2-1; D uncertain. Deletions cut 3 bases from V and 0 bases from J, with 12 bases between. Germline V lookup: CDR1 MGHRA, CDR2 YSYEKL. The CDR3 totals 16 residues. The CDR3 protein is CASSQAVGNSYNEQFF. The CDR3 DNA sequence: TGCGCCAGCAGCCAGGCAGTAGGGAACTCCTACAATGAGCAGTTCTTC.

Only a few counts were recorded for this clonotype. The chain carries TRBV6-1 and TRBJ2-7; 9 bases are shared with TRBD2. V dropped 6 bases and J dropped 5; count of bases not matched to a gene: 14. This CDR3 comprises 16 residues. CDR1 and CDR2 (germline): MNHNS, SASEGT. The CDR3 spells CASRNRWASGNHEQYF. DNA of the CDR3: TGTGCCAGCAGAAACCGTTGGGCTAGCGGGAACCACGAGCAGTACTTC.

V gene TRBV9 combines with J gene TRBJ2-1, with D possibly TRBD2 on 6 matching bases. The CDR3 sequence is 14 residues long. V was shortened by 3 bases and J by 9 bases, with 16 bases between the two germline ends. Germline CDR1 SGDLS, CDR2 YYNGEE. CDR3 coding DNA: TGTGCCAGCAGCGGGAGACTAGGAGGCAGTGAGCAGTTCTTC. Protein sequence: CASSGRLGGSEQFF.

This clonotype has ten or more counts. Written as DNA, the CDR3 is TGTGCCAGCAGTTTACGTTCCCCGGGACAGGACACAGATACGCAGTATTTT. Translating it yields CASSLRSPGQDTDTQYF. This chain uses TRBV27 with TRBJ2-3; TRBD1 agrees at 8 bases. V lost 2 bases, J lost 2 bases, and 9 bases stayed unmatched. The CDR3 covers 17 residues. Germline lookup yields CDR1 MNHEY and CDR2 SMNVEV (reference sequence).

This clonotype was counted a few times. The gene calls are TRBV7-9 and TRBJ1-2; D possibly corresponds to TRBD1 (5 bases). The CDR3 consists of 13 residues. Trimming removed 0 bases from V and 6 bases from J, with 8 bases in between. Germline CDR1 SEHNR, CDR2 FQNEAQ (reference sequence). For the CDR3, the DNA is TGTGCCAGCAGCTTAGCTGCAGGGAATGGCTACACCTTC. As protein: CASSLAAGNGYTF.

In this sample, this clonotype turned up many times. The chain combines TRBV28 with TRBJ2-2, with a possible D match to TRBD1 (7 bases). Trimming took off 1 base at V and 9 bases at J, with 15 bases between the two ends. The CDR3 is 15 residues long. Per the germline V gene, CDR1 is MDHEN and CDR2 is SYDVKM. CDR3 nucleotides: TGTGCCAGCAGTTTATCAGGGGGGATTCCCAGGGAGCTGTTTTTT. It yields the protein CASSLSGGIPRELFF.

This clonotype was observed many times. CDR3 nucleotide sequence: TGTGCCAGCAGTCCTGACAGGCTCAATGAGCAGTTCTTC. As protein: CASSPDRLNEQFF. The chain couples TRBV2 to TRBJ2-1; D is perhaps TRBD1 (6 bases). Trimming cost V 5 bases and J 6 bases, with 11 bases left between them. Germline CDR1 reads SNHLY; CDR2 reads FYNNEI. The length of the CDR3 is 13 residues.

This clonotype showed up just a few times. This chain joins TRBV10-3 and TRBJ2-5, with no clear D. The CDR3 loop spans 12 amino acids. The V and J ends lost 8 bases and 1 base respectively, with 8 bases between them. Germline lookup yields CDR1 ENHRY and CDR2 SYGVKD. The CDR3 DNA sequence: TGTGCCATCGGGCTACCCCAAGAGACCCAGTACTTC. Its protein is CAIGLPQETQYF.

This clonotype has a count of ten or more. The rearrangement links TRBV3-1 to TRBJ2-1, with 8 bases lining up with TRBD1. This CDR3 is built from 15 residues. Germline V gene sequence: CDR1 LGHDT, CDR2 YNNKEL (reference sequence). V shed 5 bases, J shed 7 bases, and the junction held 10 bases outside the gene matches. The CDR3 bases are TGTGCCAGCAGCGATAGACAGGGGCTTGGGAATGAGCAGTTCTTC. This translates into CASSDRQGLGNEQFF.

This clonotype was found many times. This chain joins TRBV28 and TRBJ1-1; D ambiguous. V was pared by 9 bases and J by 0 bases, with 8 bases between. The length of the CDR3 is 12 residues. Germline assignment: CDR1 MDHEN and CDR2 SYDVKM. The CDR3 is CASGLLNTEAFF. CDR3 bases: TGTGCCAGTGGACTGCTGAACACTGAAGCTTTCTTT.

This clonotype was observed a handful of times. The V and J genes are TRBV28 and TRBJ1-6, with 9 nucleotides matching TRBD1. There are 15 residues in the CDR3. Germline V gene sequence: CDR1 MDHEN, CDR2 SYDVKM. V shed 6 bases and J 4 bases; nucleotides not matched to a gene: 4. CDR3 amino acids: CASRSGTGYNSPLHF. The CDR3 coding sequence is TGTGCCAGCAGGTCCGGGACAGGGTATAATTCACCCCTCCACTTT.

For this clonotype: This could be a read error, since a much larger clone is one nucleotide away. The V gene is TRBV5-1, the J gene TRBJ2-5, with D unclear. Germline V gene lookup returns CDR1 SGHRS and CDR2 YFSETQ. The CDR3 is made up of 14 amino acids. The CDR3 DNA follows: TGCGCCAGCAGCTTGGTGCCAGACCAAGAGGCCCAGTACTTC. Residues: CASSLVPDQEAQYF.